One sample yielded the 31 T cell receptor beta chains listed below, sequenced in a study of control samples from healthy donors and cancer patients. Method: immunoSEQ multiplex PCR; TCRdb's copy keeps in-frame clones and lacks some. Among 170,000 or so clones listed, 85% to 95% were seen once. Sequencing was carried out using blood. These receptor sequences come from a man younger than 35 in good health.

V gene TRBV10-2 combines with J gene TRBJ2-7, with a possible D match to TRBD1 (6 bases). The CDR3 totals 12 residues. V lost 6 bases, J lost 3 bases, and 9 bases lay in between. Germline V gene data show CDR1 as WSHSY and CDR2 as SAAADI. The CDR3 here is CASSYRVYEQYF. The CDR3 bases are TGCGCCAGCAGCTACAGGGTCTACGAGCAGTACTTC.

CDR3 residues: CAWSVRAGGDTQYF. The CDR3 region has the DNA TGTGCCTGGAGTGTGAGGGCCGGTGGAGATACGCAGTATTTT. The V and J genes are TRBV30 and TRBJ2-3; maybe TRBD2 (5 bases). V lost 0 bases and J lost 5, with 12 bases in between. This CDR3 is built from 14 residues. Germline CDR1 and CDR2: GTSNPN and SVGIG (reference sequence). Using reference TRBV30 and TRBJ2-3 for the parts outside the CDR3, the full variable domain is SQTIHQWPATLVQPVGSPLSLECTVEGTSNPNLYWYRQAAGRGLQLLFYSVGIGQISSEVPQNLSASRPQDRQFILSSKKLLLSDSGFYLCAWSVRAGGDTQYFGPGTRLTVL.

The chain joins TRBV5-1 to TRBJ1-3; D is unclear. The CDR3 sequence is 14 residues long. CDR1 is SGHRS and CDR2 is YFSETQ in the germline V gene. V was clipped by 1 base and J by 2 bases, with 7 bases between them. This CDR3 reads CASSLTPAGNTIYF. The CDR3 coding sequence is TGCGCCAGCAGCTTGACCCCGGCTGGAAACACCATATATTTT. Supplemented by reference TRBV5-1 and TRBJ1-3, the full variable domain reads KAGVTQTPRYLIKTRGQQVTLSCSPISGHRSVSWYQQTPGQGLQFLFEYFSETQRNKGNFPGRFSGRQFSNSRSEMNVSTLELGDSALYLCASSLTPAGNTIYFGEGSWLTVV.

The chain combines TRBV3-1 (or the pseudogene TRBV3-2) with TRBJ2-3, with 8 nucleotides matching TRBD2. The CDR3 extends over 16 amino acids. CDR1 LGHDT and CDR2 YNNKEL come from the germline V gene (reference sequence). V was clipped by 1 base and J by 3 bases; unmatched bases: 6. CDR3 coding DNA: TGTGCCAGCAGCCAAGTTTCGGGGGGGCGAACAGATACGCAGTATTTT. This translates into CASSQVSGGRTDTQYF.

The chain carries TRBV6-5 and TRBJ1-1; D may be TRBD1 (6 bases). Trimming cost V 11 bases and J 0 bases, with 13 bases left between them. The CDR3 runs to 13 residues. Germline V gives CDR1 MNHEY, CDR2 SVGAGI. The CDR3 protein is CAAEGEVNTEAFF. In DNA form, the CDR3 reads TGTGCCGCAGAGGGGGAGGTGAACACTGAAGCTTTCTTT.

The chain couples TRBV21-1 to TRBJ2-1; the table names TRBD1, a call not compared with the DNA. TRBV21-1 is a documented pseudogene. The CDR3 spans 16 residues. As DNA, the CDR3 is TGTGCCAGCAGCAAAGTTGGGACAGGGGGCGACGATGAGCAGTTCTTC. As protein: CASSKVGTGGDDEQFF.

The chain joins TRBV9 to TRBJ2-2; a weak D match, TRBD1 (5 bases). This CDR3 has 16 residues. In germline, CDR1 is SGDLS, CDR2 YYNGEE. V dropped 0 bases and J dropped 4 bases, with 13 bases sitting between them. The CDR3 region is CASSVVEGAVTGELFF. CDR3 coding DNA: TGTGCCAGCAGCGTAGTGGAAGGGGCGGTCACCGGGGAGCTGTTTTTT.

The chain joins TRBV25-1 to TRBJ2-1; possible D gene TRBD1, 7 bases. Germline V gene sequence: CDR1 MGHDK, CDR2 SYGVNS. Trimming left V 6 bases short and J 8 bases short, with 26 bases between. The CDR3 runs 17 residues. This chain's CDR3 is CASSNTGEAGRVDEQFF. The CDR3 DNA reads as TGTGCCAGCAGCAACACAGGGGAGGCCGGGCGGGTCGATGAGCAGTTCTTC.

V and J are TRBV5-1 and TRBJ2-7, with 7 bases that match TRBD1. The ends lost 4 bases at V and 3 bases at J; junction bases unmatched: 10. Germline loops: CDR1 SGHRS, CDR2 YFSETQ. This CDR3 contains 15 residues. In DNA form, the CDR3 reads TGCGCCAGCAGCCTGGAAGGACAGGTGATCTACGAGCAGTACTTC. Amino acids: CASSLEGQVIYEQYF.

The CDR3 region has the DNA TGTGCCAGCAGCCCCCAGAGTTCAACTAATGAAAAACTGTTTTTT. Translated: CASSPQSSTNEKLFF. The V call is TRBV11-2, the J call TRBJ1-4, with D unresolved. This CDR3 region has 15 residues. The germline V and J ends were trimmed by 5 bases and 0 bases, with 10 bases remaining between them. Germline V gene sequence: CDR1 SGHAT, CDR2 FQNNGV.

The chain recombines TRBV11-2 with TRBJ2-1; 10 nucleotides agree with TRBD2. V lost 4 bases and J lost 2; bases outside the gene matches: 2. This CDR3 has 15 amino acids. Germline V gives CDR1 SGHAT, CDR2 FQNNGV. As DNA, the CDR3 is TGTGCCAGCAGCTATACTAGCGGGACCTACAATGAGCAGTTCTTC. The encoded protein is CASSYTSGTYNEQFF.

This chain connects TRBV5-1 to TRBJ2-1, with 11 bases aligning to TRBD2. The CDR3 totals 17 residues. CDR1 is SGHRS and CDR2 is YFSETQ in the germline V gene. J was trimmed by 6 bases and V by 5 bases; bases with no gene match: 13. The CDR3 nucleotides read TGCGCCAGCAGACCTACTAGCGGGGGATTAGGGTCCAATGAGCAGTTCTTC. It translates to CASRPTSGGLGSNEQFF.

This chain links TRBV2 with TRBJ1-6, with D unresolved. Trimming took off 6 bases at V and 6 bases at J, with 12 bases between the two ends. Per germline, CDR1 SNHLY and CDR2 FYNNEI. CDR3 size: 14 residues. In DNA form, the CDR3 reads TGTGCCAGCAGAGGAACGGGCTTTAATTCACCCCTCCACTTT. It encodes CASRGTGFNSPLHF.

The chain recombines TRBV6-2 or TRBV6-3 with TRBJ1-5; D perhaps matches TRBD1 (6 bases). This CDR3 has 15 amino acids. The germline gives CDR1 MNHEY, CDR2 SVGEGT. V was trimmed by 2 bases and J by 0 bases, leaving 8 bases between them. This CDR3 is CASSYRGDSNQPQHF. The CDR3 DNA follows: TGTGCCAGCAGTTACAGGGGGGATAGCAATCAGCCCCAGCATTTT.

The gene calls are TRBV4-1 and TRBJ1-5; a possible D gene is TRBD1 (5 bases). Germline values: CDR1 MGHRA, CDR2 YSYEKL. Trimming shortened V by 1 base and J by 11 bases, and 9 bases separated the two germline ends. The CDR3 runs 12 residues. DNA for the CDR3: TGCGCCAGCAGCCAAGTGGGAGGGGCCCAGCATTTT. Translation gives CASSQVGGAQHF.

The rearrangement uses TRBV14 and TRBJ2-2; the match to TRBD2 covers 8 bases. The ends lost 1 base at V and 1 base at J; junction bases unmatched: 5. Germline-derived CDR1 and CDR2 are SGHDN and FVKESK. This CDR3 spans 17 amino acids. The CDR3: CASSQVGGGMNTGELFF. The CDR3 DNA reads TGTGCCAGCAGCCAAGTTGGCGGGGGGATGAACACCGGGGAGCTGTTTTTT.

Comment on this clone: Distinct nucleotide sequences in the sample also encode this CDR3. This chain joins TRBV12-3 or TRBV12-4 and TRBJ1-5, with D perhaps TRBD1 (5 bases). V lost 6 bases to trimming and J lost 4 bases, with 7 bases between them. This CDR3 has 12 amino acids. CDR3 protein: CASREGNQPQHF. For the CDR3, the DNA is TGTGCCAGCAGAGAGGGGAATCAGCCCCAGCATTTT.

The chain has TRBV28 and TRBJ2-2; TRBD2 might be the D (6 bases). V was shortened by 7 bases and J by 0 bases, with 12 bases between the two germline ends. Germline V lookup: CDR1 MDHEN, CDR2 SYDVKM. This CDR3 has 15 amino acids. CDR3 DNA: TGTGCCAGCAACTCGGACTATACGAACACCGGGGAGCTGTTTTTT. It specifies CASNSDYTNTGELFF.

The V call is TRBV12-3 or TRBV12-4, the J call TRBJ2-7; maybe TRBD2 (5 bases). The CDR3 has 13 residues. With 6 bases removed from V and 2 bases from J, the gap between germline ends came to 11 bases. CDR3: CASRGVGTYEQYF. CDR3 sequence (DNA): TGTGCCAGCAGGGGAGTGGGGACCTACGAGCAGTACTTC.

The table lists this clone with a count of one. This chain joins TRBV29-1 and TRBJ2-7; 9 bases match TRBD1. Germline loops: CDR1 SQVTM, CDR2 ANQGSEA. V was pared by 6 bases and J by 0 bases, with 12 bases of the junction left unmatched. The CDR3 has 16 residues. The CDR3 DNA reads TGCAGCGTGAAACTTGGACAGGGGTCCAGCTCCTACGAGCAGTACTTC. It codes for CSVKLGQGSSSYEQYF.

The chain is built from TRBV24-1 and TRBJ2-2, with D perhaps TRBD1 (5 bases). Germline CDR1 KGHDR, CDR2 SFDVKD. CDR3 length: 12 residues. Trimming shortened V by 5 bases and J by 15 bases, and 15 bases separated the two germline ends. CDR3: CATSGTFEEVFF. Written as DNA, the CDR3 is TGTGCCACCAGTGGGACATTTGAAGAGGTGTTTTTT.

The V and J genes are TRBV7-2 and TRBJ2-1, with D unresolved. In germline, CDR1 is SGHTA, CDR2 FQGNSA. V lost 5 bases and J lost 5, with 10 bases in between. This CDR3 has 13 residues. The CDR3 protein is CASSLLLNNEQFF. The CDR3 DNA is TGTGCCAGCAGCCTTCTCTTAAACAATGAGCAGTTCTTC. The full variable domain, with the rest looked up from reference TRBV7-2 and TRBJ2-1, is GAGVSQSPSNKVTEKGKDVELRCDPISGHTALYWYRQSLGQGLEFLIYFQGNSAPDKSGLPSDRFSAERTGGSVSTLTIQRTQQEDSAVYLCASSLLLNNEQFFGPGTRLTVL.

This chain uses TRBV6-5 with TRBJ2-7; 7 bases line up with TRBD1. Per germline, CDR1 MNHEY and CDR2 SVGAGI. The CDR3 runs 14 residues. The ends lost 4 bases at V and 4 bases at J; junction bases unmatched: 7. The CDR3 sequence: CASSSGGLMYEQYF. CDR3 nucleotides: TGTGCCAGCAGTTCAGGGGGATTAATGTACGAGCAGTACTTC.

CDR3 protein: CATSRDRQETQYF. The CDR3 DNA sequence: TGTGCCACCAGCAGAGATCGACAAGAGACCCAGTACTTC. The V gene is TRBV15, the J gene TRBJ2-5; unclear D gene. The V gene's germline CDR1 is LNHNV and CDR2 YYDKDF (reference sequence). V lost 0 bases to trimming and J lost 2 bases, with 4 bases between them. The CDR3 has 13 residues. The variable domain in full, with the rest retrieved from reference TRBV15 and TRBJ2-5, is DAMVIQNPRYQVTQFGKPVTLSCSQTLNHNVMYWYQQKSSQAPKLLFHYYDKDFNNEADTPDNFQSRRPNTSFCFLDIRSPGLGDTAMYLCATSRDRQETQYFGPGTRLLVL.

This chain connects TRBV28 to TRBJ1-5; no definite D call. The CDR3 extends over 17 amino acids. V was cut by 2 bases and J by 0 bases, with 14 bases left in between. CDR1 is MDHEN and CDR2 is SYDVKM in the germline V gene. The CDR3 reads CASSLIGQINSNQPQHF. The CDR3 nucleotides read TGTGCCAGCAGTTTAATCGGCCAGATCAATAGCAATCAGCCCCAGCATTTT.

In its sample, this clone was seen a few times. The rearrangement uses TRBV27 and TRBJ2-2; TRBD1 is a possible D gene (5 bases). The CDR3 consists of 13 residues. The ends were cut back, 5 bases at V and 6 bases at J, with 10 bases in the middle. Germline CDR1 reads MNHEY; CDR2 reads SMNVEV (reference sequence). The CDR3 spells CASSTAGPGELFF. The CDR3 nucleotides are TGTGCCAGCAGTACCGCAGGGCCCGGGGAGCTGTTTTTT.

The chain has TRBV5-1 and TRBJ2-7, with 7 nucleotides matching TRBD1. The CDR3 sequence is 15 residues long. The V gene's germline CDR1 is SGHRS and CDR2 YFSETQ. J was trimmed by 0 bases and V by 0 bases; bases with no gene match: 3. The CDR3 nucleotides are TGCGCCAGCAGCTTGGACAGGGGAAACTCCTACGAGCAGTACTTC. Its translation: CASSLDRGNSYEQYF.

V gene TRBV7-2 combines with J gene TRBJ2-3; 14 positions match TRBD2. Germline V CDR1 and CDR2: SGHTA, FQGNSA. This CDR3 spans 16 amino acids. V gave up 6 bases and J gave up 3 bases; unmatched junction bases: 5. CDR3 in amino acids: CASSYGLAGGTDTQYF. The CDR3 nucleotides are TGTGCCAGCAGTTACGGACTAGCGGGGGGAACAGATACGCAGTATTTT.

The DNA of the CDR3 is TGTGCCAGCAGCACCGGGAACGTCGATCAGCCCCAGCATTTT. Translating it yields CASSTGNVDQPQHF. The V and J genes are TRBV11-2 and TRBJ1-5, with D hard to call. The CDR3 runs to 14 residues. Per the germline V gene, CDR1 is SGHAT and CDR2 is FQNNGV. Trimming removed 5 bases from V and 5 bases from J, with 13 bases in between.

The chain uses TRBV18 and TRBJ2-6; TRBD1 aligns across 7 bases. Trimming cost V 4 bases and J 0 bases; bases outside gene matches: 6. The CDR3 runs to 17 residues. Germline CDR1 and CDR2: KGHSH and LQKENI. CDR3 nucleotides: TGTGCCAGCTCACGGGGACAGCAAAGCTCTGGGGCCAACGTCCTGACTTTC. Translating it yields CASSRGQQSSGANVLTF.

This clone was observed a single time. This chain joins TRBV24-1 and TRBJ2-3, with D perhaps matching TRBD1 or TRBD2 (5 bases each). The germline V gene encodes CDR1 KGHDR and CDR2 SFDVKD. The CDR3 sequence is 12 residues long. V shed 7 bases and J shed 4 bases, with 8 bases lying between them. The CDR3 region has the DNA TGTGCCACCAGCCGGGACCCAGATACGCAGTATTTT. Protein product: CATSRDPDTQYF.